The entry that follows covers one T cell receptor beta chain sequence. Methods used by the authors: How many nucleated cells were present was estimated from reference gene primer amplification. Repertoires were generated with immunoSEQ multiplex PCR, while TCRdb's copy carries only in-frame clones and drops some. Clonal size and the V and J genes are those of that table, whereas D and trimming came from the DNA. The table shows 110,000 to 150,000 clones, with around 83% occurring only once. The sample originates from a study of blood T cell repertoires in COVID-19. Study-wide context: Samples of COVID-19 (acute and convalescent) were obtained from the United States, Italy and Spain. The analysed material was cDNA or gDNA that came from T cells, B-cell-depleted T cells, or PBMCs.

Germline CDR1 and CDR2: LGHDT and YNNKEL (reference sequence). V lost 2 bases, J lost 12 bases, and 13 bases lay in between. The CDR3 has 13 residues. The rearrangement uses TRBV3-1 (or the pseudogene TRBV3-2) and TRBJ1-4; D possibly corresponds to TRBD1 (6 bases). The sequencing input was peripheral blood. The sequence derives from a human donor in a cohort sampled during active COVID-19. CDR3 bases: TGTGCCAGCAGCCAAAGTTTCAGGGGAGAACTGTTTTTT. Encoded protein: CASSQSFRGELFF.